This T cell receptor beta chain was identified in a study of cytomegalovirus exposure and HLA in healthy donors. The study's findings and limits: The only immune exposure information that was available was CMV serostatus.

This CDR3 region has 19 residues. Trimming removed 1 base from V and 2 bases from J, with 23 bases in between. Germline V gene lookup returns CDR1 SGHTA and CDR2 FQGNSA. The PCR made use of 60 Vbeta and 13 Jbeta primers. Using immunoSEQ multiplex PCR, the repertoire was profiled, and TCRdb retains in-frame clones only, with some absent. The sample has a few hundred thousand clones; more than 65% are singletons. Remarks on this clone: Its antigen is not known.

Sequenced: PBMCs. J is TRBJ1-1 and V is TRBV7-2; D uncertain. The TCR comes from a woman aged 25 to 39 in good health and CMV-seronegative. The CDR3 loop is CASSLGEKEGTFLNTEAFF. The CDR3 region has the DNA TGTGCCAGCAGCTTAGGGGAGAAGGAGGGAACATTCCTTAACACTGAAGCTTTCTTT. Variable domain in full (rest from reference TRBV7-2 and TRBJ1-1): GAGVSQSPSNKVTEKGKDVELRCDPISGHTALYWYRQSLGQGLEFLIYFQGNSAPDKSGLPSDRFSAERTGGSVSTLTIQRTQQEDSAVYLCASSLGEKEGTFLNTEAFFGQGTRLTVV.